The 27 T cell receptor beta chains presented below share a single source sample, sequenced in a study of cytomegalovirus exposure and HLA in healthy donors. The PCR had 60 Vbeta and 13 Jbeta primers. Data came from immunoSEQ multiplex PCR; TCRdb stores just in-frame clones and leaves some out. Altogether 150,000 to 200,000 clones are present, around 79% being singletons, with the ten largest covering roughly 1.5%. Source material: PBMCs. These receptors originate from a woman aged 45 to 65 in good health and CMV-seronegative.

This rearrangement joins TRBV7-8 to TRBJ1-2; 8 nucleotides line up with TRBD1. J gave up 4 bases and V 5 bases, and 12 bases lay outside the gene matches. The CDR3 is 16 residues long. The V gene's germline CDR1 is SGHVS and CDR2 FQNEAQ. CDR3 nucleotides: TGTGCCAGCAGCCCCGGCAAAGGACAGGGAAGCTATGGCTACACCTTC. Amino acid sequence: CASSPGKGQGSYGYTF.

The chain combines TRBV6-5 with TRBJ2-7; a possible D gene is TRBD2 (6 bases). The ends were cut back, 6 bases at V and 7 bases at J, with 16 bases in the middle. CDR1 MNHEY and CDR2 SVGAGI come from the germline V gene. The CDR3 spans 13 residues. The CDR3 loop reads CASRGTGVWEQYF. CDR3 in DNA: TGTGCCAGCAGAGGCACGGGAGTATGGGAGCAGTACTTC.

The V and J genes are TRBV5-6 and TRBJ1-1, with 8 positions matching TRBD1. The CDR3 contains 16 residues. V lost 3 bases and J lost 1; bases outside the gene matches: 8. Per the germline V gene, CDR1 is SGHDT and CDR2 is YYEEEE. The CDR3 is CASSSPLGTGNTEAFF. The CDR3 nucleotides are TGTGCCAGCAGCTCGCCTTTGGGGACAGGGAACACTGAAGCTTTCTTT. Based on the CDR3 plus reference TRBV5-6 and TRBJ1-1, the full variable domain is DAGVTQSPTHLIKTRGQQVTLRCSPKSGHDTVSWYQQALGQGPQFIFQYYEEEERQRGNFPDRFSGHQFPNYSSELNVNALLLGDSALYLCASSSPLGTGNTEAFFGQGTRLTVV.

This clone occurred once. The DNA for the CDR3 is TGTGCCAGCAGTCCGACAGGGGGGAATGAAAAACTGTTTTTT. Translation: CASSPTGGNEKLFF. The chain recombines TRBV28 with TRBJ1-4; 9 positions match TRBD1. V lost 5 bases and J lost 5; bases outside the gene matches: 3. This CDR3 region has 14 residues. Germline lookup yields CDR1 MDHEN and CDR2 SYDVKM.

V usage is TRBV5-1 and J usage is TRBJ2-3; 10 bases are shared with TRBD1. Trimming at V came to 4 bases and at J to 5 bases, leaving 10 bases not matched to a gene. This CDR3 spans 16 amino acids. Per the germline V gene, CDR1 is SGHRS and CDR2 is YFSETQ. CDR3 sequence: CASSGDRGQVGDTQYF. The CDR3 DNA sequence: TGCGCCAGCAGCGGCGACAGGGGGCAAGTGGGAGATACGCAGTATTTT.

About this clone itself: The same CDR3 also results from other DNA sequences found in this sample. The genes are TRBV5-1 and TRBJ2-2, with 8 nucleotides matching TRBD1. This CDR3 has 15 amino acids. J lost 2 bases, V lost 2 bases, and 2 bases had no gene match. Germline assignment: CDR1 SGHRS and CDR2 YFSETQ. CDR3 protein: CASSFGQGNTGELFF. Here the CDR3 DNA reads TGCGCCAGCAGCTTTGGACAGGGAAACACCGGGGAGCTGTTTTTT.

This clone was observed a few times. CDR3 residues: CASSPTLTDATYEQYF. CDR3 nucleotides: TGTGCCAGCAGCCCGACCCTGACAGACGCAACCTACGAGCAGTACTTC. The V gene is TRBV13, the J gene TRBJ2-7; the D gene is possibly TRBD1 (5 bases). V was cut by 5 bases and J by 2 bases, with 19 bases left in between. CDR1 is PRHDT, CDR2 FYEKMQ, per germline (reference sequence). The CDR3 length is 16 residues.

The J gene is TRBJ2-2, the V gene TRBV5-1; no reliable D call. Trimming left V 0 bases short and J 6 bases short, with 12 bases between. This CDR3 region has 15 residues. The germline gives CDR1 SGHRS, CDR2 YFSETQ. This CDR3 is CASSLEPVLAGELFF. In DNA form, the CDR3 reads TGCGCCAGCAGCTTGGAGCCTGTGTTGGCCGGGGAGCTGTTTTTT.

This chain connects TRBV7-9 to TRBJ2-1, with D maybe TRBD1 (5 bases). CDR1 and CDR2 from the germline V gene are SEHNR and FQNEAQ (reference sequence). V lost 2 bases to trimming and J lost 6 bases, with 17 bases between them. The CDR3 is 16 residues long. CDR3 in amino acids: CASSLFVGVKGNEQFF. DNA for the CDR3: TGTGCCAGCAGCTTATTCGTAGGGGTAAAAGGCAATGAGCAGTTCTTC.

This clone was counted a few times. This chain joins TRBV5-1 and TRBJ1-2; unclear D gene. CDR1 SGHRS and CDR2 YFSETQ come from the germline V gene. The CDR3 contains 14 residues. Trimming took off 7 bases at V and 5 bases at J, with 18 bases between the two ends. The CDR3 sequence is CASAPGWADYGYTF. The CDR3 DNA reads TGCGCCAGCGCCCCGGGGTGGGCAGATTATGGCTACACCTTC.

The DNA of the CDR3 is TGTGCCAGCAGCGCCTCGGGGGCTAACTATGGCTACACCTTC. Its protein is CASSASGANYGYTF. V and J are TRBV9 and TRBJ1-2; D may be TRBD1 (5 bases). This CDR3 region has 14 residues. Germline V CDR1 and CDR2: SGDLS, YYNGEE. The germline V and J ends were trimmed by 3 bases and 0 bases, with 9 bases remaining between them.

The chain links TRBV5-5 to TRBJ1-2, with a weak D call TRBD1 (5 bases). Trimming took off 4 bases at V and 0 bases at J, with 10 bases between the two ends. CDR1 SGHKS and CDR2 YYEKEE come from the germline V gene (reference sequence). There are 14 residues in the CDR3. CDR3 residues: CASSLTVANYGYTF. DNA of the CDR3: TGTGCCAGCAGCCTGACAGTAGCTAACTATGGCTACACCTTC.

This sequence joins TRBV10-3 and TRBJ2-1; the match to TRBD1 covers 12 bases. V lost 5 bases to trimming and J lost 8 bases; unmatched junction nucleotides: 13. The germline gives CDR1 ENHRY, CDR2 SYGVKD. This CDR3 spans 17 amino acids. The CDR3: CAISPGQGAYLGDEQFF. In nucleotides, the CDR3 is TGTGCCATCAGTCCGGGACAGGGGGCCTACCTAGGGGATGAGCAGTTCTTC.

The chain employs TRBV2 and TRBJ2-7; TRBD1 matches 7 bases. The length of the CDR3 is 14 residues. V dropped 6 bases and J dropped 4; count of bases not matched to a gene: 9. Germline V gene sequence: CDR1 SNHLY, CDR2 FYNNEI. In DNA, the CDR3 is TGTGCCAGCAGCAAGACAGGGACCTTTTACGAGCAGTACTTC. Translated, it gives CASSKTGTFYEQYF. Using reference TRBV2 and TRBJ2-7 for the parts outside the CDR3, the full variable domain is EPEVTQTPSHQVTQMGQEVILRCVPISNHLYFYWYRQILGQKVEFLVSFYNNEISEKSEIFDDQFSVERPDGSNFTLKIRSTKLEDSAMYFCASSKTGTFYEQYFGPGTRLTVT.

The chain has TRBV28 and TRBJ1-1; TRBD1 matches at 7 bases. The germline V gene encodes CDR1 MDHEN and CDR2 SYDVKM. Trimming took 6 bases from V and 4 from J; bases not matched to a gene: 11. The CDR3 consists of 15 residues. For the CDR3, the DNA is TGTGCCAGCAGGCCGCCACAGGGGCGGGGCACTGAAGCTTTCTTT. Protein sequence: CASRPPQGRGTEAFF. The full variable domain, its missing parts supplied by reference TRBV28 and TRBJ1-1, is DVKVTQSSRYLVKRTGEKVFLECVQDMDHENMFWYRQDPGLGLRLIYFSYDVKMKEKGDIPEGYSVSREKKERFSLILESASTNQTSMYLCASRPPQGRGTEAFFGQGTRLTVV.

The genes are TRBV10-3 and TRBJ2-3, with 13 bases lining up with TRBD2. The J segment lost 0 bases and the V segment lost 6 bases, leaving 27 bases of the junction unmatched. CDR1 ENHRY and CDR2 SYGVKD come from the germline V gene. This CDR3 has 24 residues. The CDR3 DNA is TGTGCCATCAGCCTTGGGTTGACGGTTCGGACTAGCGGGGGACCCCAAACTAGCACAGATACGCAGTATTTT. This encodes CAISLGLTVRTSGGPQTSTDTQYF.

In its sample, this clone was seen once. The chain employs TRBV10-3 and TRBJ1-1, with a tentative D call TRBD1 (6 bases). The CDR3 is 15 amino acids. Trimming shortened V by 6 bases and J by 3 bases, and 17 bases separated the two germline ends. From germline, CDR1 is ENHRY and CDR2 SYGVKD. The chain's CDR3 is CAIRHRETMDTEAFF. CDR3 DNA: TGTGCCATCAGACACAGGGAGACGATGGACACTGAAGCTTTCTTT.

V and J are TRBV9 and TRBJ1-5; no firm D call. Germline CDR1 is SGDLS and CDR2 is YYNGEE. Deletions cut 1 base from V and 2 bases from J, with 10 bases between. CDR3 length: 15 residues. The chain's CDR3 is CASSVPTSRNQPQHF. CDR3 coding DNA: TGTGCCAGCAGCGTACCGACAAGTCGCAATCAGCCCCAGCATTTT.

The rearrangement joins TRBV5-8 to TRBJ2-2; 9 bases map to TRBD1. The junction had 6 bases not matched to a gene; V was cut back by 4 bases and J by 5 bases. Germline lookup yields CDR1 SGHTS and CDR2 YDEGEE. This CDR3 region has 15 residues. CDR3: CASSRGTGRTGELFF. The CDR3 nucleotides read TGTGCCAGCAGCCGAGGGACAGGGCGAACCGGGGAGCTGTTTTTT.

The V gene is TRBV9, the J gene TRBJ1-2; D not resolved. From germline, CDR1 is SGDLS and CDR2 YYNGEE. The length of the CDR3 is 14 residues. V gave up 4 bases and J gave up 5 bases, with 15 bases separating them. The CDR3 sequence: CASSQSGRAYGYTF. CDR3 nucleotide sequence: TGTGCCAGCAGCCAAAGCGGGAGGGCGTATGGCTACACCTTC. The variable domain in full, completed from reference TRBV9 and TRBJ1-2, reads DSGVTQTPKHLITATGQRVTLRCSPRSGDLSVYWYQQSLDQGLQFLIQYYNGEERAKGNILERFSAQQFPDLHSELNLSSLELGDSALYFCASSQSGRAYGYTFGSGTRLTVV.

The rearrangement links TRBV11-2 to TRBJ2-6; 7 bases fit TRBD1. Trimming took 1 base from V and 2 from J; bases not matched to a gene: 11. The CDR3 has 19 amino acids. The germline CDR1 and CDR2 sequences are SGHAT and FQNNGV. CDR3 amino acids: CASSLVKGQKTPGANVLTF. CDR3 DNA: TGTGCCAGCAGCTTAGTAAAGGGACAGAAGACTCCTGGGGCCAACGTCCTGACTTTC.

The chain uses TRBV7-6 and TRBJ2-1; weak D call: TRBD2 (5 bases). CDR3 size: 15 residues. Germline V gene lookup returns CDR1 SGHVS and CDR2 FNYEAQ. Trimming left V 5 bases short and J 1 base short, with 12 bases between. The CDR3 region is CASSQLAGSYNEQFF. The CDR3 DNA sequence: TGTGCCAGCAGCCAGCTAGCCGGGTCCTACAATGAGCAGTTCTTC.

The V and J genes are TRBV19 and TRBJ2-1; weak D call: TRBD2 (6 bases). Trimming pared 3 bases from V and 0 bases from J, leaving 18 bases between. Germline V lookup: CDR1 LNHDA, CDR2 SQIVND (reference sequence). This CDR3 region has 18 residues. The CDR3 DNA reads TGTGCCAGTAGTATGAACGGGAGACAACGGGGCTCCTACAATGAGCAGTTCTTC. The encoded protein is CASSMNGRQRGSYNEQFF.

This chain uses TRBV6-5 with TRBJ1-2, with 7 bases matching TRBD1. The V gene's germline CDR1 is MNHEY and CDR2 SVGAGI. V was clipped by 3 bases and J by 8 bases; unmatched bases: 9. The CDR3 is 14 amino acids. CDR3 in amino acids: CASSYNDRVEGYTF. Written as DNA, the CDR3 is TGTGCCAGCAGTTATAACGACAGGGTCGAGGGCTACACCTTC.

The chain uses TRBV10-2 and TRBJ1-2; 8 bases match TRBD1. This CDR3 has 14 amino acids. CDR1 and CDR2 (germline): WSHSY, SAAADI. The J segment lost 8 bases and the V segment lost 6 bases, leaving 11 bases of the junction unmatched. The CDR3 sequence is CASRPTGETGGYTF. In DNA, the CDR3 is TGCGCCAGCAGGCCGACAGGGGAAACGGGCGGCTACACCTTC.

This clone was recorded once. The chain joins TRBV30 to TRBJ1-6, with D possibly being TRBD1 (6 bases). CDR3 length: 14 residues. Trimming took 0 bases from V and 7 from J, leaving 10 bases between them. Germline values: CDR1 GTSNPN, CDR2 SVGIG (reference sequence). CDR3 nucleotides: TGTGCCTGGAGTGTGGGACAAAGGAATTCACCCCTCCACTTT. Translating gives CAWSVGQRNSPLHF.

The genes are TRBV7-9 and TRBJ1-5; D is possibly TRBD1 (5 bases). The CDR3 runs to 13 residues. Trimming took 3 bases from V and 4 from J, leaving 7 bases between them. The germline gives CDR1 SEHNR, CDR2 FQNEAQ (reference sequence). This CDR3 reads CASSLGLNQPQHF. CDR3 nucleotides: TGTGCCAGCAGCTTGGGGCTTAATCAGCCCCAGCATTTT. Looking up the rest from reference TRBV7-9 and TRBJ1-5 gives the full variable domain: DTGVSQNPRHKITKRGQNVTFRCDPISEHNRLYWYRQTLGQGPEFLTYFQNEAQLEKSRLLSDRFSAERPKGSFSTLEIQRTEQGDSAMYLCASSLGLNQPQHFGDGTRLSIL.